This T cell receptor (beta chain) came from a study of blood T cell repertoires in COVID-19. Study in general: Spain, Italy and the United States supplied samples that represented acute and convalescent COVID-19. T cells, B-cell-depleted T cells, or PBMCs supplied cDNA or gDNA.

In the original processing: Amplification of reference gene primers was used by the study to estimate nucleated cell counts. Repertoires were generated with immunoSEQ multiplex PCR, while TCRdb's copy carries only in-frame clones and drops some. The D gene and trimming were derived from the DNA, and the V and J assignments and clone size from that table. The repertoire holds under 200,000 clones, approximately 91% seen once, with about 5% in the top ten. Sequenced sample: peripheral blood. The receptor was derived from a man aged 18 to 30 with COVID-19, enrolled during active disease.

CDR3 coding DNA: TGTGCCTGGAGAGCGTCGCTTTGGAACACTGAAGCTTTCTTT. Protein product: CAWRASLWNTEAFF. This chain joins TRBV30 and TRBJ1-1, with D unclear. Germline CDR1 is GTSNPN and CDR2 is SVGIG (reference sequence). This CDR3 has 14 residues. V was trimmed by 3 bases and J by 1 base, leaving 12 bases between them.